This T cell receptor (beta chain) originates from a study of blood T cell repertoires in COVID-19. Overall study context: The origin of the acute and convalescent COVID-19 samples was the United States, Italy and Spain.

Source study methods: Counts of nucleated cells, estimated from reference gene primer amplification, were obtained. Clones were sequenced by immunoSEQ multiplex PCR, and TCRdb holds only the in-frame ones, with some missing. V and J calls and clone size come straight from that table; D and trimming were deduced from the DNA. The sample shows 450,000 to 500,000 clones, approximately 90% of them seen only once. CDR1 and CDR2 from the germline V gene are LGHDT and YNNKEL (reference sequence). The CDR3 sequence is 17 residues long. V was cut by 1 base and J by 3 bases, with 15 bases left in between. Enrolled through a virtual design, the participants were between roughly 18 and 95 years of age and came from roughly 22 US areas. Donors in Cohort 3 counted as recovered after two negative PCRs, clearance, or symptom resolution.

This TCR was recovered from a woman aged 18-29 years who had recovered from COVID-19. This chain uses TRBV3-1 (or the pseudogene TRBV3-2) with TRBJ2-2, with D possibly being TRBD2 (6 bases). Input material: PBMCs or T cells enriched from blood (not recorded which). CDR3 nucleotides: TGTGCCAGCAGCCAAGTTGATGCGGGGCGATACACCGGGGAGCTGTTTTTT. This encodes CASSQVDAGRYTGELFF.